Listed below are T cell receptor beta chains from one sample, sequenced in a study of molecular identifiers for immune sequencing clone quantification. TCRdb ran MiXCR on the PCR reads and lists one entry per CDR3 protein. The data contain around 470,000 distinct CDR3 sequences, around 23% of them seen just once; the ten biggest clones take up 0.76%. What was sequenced was naive CD8+ T cells from blood, with Jurkat cell RNA spiked in. The receptor set was obtained from a human donor in good health. Some libraries in this study had Jurkat cell RNA spiked in. CDR3s include the opening cysteine and the closing phenylalanine or tryptophan. The order of the fields is CDR3 protein, CDR3 DNA, D gene, clone size, J gene, V gene. The D gene is left open where the match is weak. The size of a clone is reported for some rows only, either as once, few or many, or as a class for expanded clones.

CDR3: CASSPGLGDEQFF; DNA: TGTGCCAGCAGCCCCGGACTTGGGGATGAGCAGTTCTTC; D: -; size: few; J: TRBJ2-1; V: TRBV7-9
CDR3: CASSLEPRAGNTIYF; DNA: TGTGCCAGCAGCTTAGAGCCCAGGGCTGGAAACACCATATATTTT; D: -; size: many; J: TRBJ1-3; V: TRBV7-2
CDR3: CASSPERNSPLHF; DNA: TGTGCCAGTAGTCCTGAGAGGAATTCACCCCTCCACTTT; D: -; size: -; J: TRBJ1-6; V: TRBV19
CDR3: CASIKEAGGLGEQYF; DNA: TGTGCCAGCATCAAAGAAGCCGGGGGCCTGGGCGAGCAGTACTTC; D: -; size: few; J: TRBJ2-7; V: TRBV12-3/TRBV12-4
CDR3: CASSLDLTEAFF; DNA: TGTGCCAGCAGCTTAGACCTCACTGAAGCTTTCTTT; D: -; size: many; J: TRBJ1-1; V: TRBV7-9
CDR3: CASSPVRGMNTEAFF; DNA: TGTGCCAGCTCACCCGTGAGGGGAATGAACACTGAAGCTTTCTTT; D: -; size: -; J: TRBJ1-1; V: TRBV18
CDR3: CASSPHGTSFRPEQFF; DNA: TGTGCCAGCAGCCCCCACGGGACTAGCTTTCGCCCTGAGCAGTTCTTC; D: TRBD2; size: -; J: TRBJ2-1; V: TRBV13
CDR3: CASSLDRNEKLFF; DNA: TGTGCCAGCAGCTTAGACAGAAATGAAAAACTGTTTTTT; D: -; size: many; J: TRBJ1-4; V: TRBV7-6
CDR3: CASSLGQGDKQYF; DNA: TGTGCCAGCAGCTTGGGACAGGGAGACAAGCAGTACTTC; D: TRBD1; size: -; J: TRBJ2-7; V: TRBV5-6
CDR3: CASSLVQREAPYEQYF; DNA: TGTGCCAGCAGCTTAGTTCAGCGGGAGGCCCCCTACGAGCAGTACTTC; D: TRBD2; size: few; J: TRBJ2-7; V: TRBV7-9
CDR3: CASSPYAGAPVGKLFF; DNA: TGTGCCAGCAGCCCTTATGCAGGGGCGCCGGTAGGAAAACTGTTTTTT; D: -; size: few; J: TRBJ1-4; V: TRBV28
CDR3: CASSLHGSSYNEQFF; DNA: TGTGCCAGCAGCTTACATGGGAGCTCCTACAATGAGCAGTTCTTC; D: -; size: few; J: TRBJ2-1; V: TRBV7-9
CDR3: CASSAFTGTGDSPLHF; DNA: TGTGCCAGCAGCGCGTTCACCGGGACAGGGGATTCACCCCTCCACTTT; D: TRBD1; size: -; J: TRBJ1-6; V: TRBV11-2
CDR3: CASSHPSREETQYF; DNA: TGCGCCAGCAGCCATCCCTCAAGAGAAGAGACCCAGTACTTC; D: -; size: many; J: TRBJ2-5; V: TRBV4-1
CDR3: CASSQGLAGVSADTQYF; DNA: TGCGCCAGCAGCCAAGGGTTAGCGGGAGTTAGCGCAGATACGCAGTATTTT; D: TRBD2; size: -; J: TRBJ2-3; V: TRBV4-1
CDR3: CASSAPTGLSSYEQYF; DNA: TGTGCCAGTAGTGCTCCGACAGGGCTGAGCTCCTACGAGCAGTACTTC; D: TRBD1; size: few; J: TRBJ2-7; V: TRBV19
CDR3: CASSSYGTADQETQYF; DNA: TGTGCCAGCAGTTCCTACGGGACGGCTGACCAAGAGACCCAGTACTTC; D: -; size: -; J: TRBJ2-5; V: TRBV6-5
CDR3: CASSQESGGNPTWEQFF; DNA: TGTGCCAGCAGCCAAGAATCCGGGGGTAATCCTACTTGGGAGCAGTTCTTC; D: -; size: few; J: TRBJ2-1; V: TRBV3-1
CDR3: CASSFFPLAGTTDTQYF; DNA: TGTGCCAGCAGTTTTTTCCCGCTAGCGGGGACCACAGATACGCAGTATTTT; D: TRBD2; size: -; J: TRBJ2-3; V: TRBV12-3/TRBV12-4
CDR3: CASSITGNGYTF; DNA: TGTGCCAGCAGCATAACAGGGAATGGCTACACCTTC; D: -; size: few; J: TRBJ1-2; V: TRBV11-2
CDR3: CASSGLAASTDTQYF; DNA: TGTGCCAGCAGCGGACTAGCGGCTAGCACAGATACGCAGTATTTT; D: TRBD2; size: many; J: TRBJ2-3; V: TRBV6-5
CDR3: CSAGTSGGPTDTQYF; DNA: TGCAGTGCGGGGACTAGCGGGGGGCCTACGGATACGCAGTATTTT; D: TRBD2; size: many; J: TRBJ2-3; V: TRBV20-1
CDR3: CASSLSGPGLASDTQYF; DNA: TGTGCCAGCAGTTTATCCGGTCCAGGGTTGGCGTCAGATACGCAGTATTTT; D: -; size: -; J: TRBJ2-3; V: TRBV27
CDR3: CASSNSRPAGQFF; DNA: TGTGCCAGCAGCAACTCGCGCCCCGCTGGGCAGTTCTTC; D: -; size: many; J: TRBJ2-1; V: TRBV7-9
CDR3: CATSRAGTENTEAFF; DNA: TGTGCCACCAGCAGAGCTGGGACAGAGAACACTGAAGCTTTCTTT; D: TRBD1; size: -; J: TRBJ1-1; V: TRBV15
CDR3: CSVGGTLRNEQFF; DNA: TGCAGCGTTGGAGGGACACTGAGGAATGAGCAGTTCTTC; D: -; size: -; J: TRBJ2-1; V: TRBV29-1
CDR3: CASRKSGGLQPQHF; DNA: TGTGCCAGCAGGAAATCAGGGGGCCTTCAGCCCCAGCATTTT; D: TRBD1; size: many; J: TRBJ1-5; V: TRBV2
CDR3: CASSLGATNSNQPQHF; DNA: TGCGCCAGCAGCTTAGGGGCGACAAATAGCAATCAGCCCCAGCATTTT; D: -; size: few; J: TRBJ1-5; V: TRBV5-1
CDR3: CASSFLTGETEAFF; DNA: TGTGCCAGCAGTTTCCTCACAGGGGAAACTGAAGCTTTCTTT; D: TRBD1; size: -; J: TRBJ1-1; V: TRBV28
CDR3: CASRNPGLAPYNEQFF; DNA: TGTGCCAGCAGAAACCCAGGACTAGCGCCCTACAATGAGCAGTTCTTC; D: TRBD2; size: few; J: TRBJ2-1; V: TRBV6-5
CDR3: CSARLFRDSVCSSGANVLTF; DNA: TGCAGTGCTCGTTTGTTCCGGGACAGCGTTTGTAGCTCTGGGGCCAACGTCCTGACTTTC; D: TRBD1; size: few; J: TRBJ2-6; V: TRBV20-1
CDR3: CASSTPDRGHTGELFF; DNA: TGTGCCAGTAGTACGCCCGACAGGGGGCACACCGGGGAGCTGTTTTTT; D: TRBD1; size: -; J: TRBJ2-2; V: TRBV19
CDR3: CVSSHPGPTPYNEQFF; DNA: TGTGTCAGCAGCCATCCGGGGCCGACACCCTACAATGAGCAGTTCTTC; D: -; size: -; J: TRBJ2-1; V: TRBV7-9
CDR3: CASSGGPGLAEILTDTQYF; DNA: TGTGCCAGCAGTGGTGGCCCGGGCCTAGCGGAGATCCTCACAGATACGCAGTATTTT; D: TRBD2; size: -; J: TRBJ2-3; V: TRBV2
CDR3: CASSLFRGWAGSYEQYF; DNA: TGTGCCAGCAGTTTATTCCGAGGGTGGGCGGGCTCCTACGAGCAGTACTTC; D: -; size: -; J: TRBJ2-7; V: TRBV28
CDR3: CASTRQWGEDQPQHF; DNA: TGTGCCAGCACCAGACAATGGGGGGAGGATCAGCCCCAGCATTTT; D: -; size: many; J: TRBJ1-5; V: TRBV6-6
CDR3: CATSSTGGSGELFF; DNA: TGTGCCACCAGCAGTACGGGGGGGTCCGGGGAGCTGTTTTTT; D: TRBD2; size: -; J: TRBJ2-2; V: TRBV15
CDR3: CSGSVSSYNEQFF; DNA: TGCAGCGGGAGTGTGAGCTCCTACAATGAGCAGTTCTTC; D: -; size: -; J: TRBJ2-1; V: TRBV29-1
CDR3: CSVDGAVAGELFF; DNA: TGCAGCGTTGATGGGGCAGTAGCTGGGGAGCTGTTTTTT; D: -; size: many; J: TRBJ2-2; V: TRBV29-1
CDR3: CASSPTTGVKNIQYF; DNA: TGTGCCAGCTCACCAACGACAGGGGTGAAAAACATTCAATACTTC; D: TRBD1; size: few; J: TRBJ2-4; V: TRBV18
CDR3: CASSPIGGNTGELFF; DNA: TGTGCCAGCAGCCCGATTGGAGGGAACACCGGGGAGCTGTTTTTT; D: -; size: few; J: TRBJ2-2; V: TRBV4-2
CDR3: CASSKFASPNYGYTF; DNA: TGTGCCAGCAGTAAATTTGCCAGTCCTAACTATGGCTACACCTTC; D: -; size: -; J: TRBJ1-2; V: TRBV6-1
CDR3: CAIRGGHTDTQYF; DNA: TGTGCCATCAGAGGCGGACACACAGATACGCAGTATTTT; D: -; size: few; J: TRBJ2-3; V: TRBV10-3
CDR3: CASSPGDRHSYNEQFF; DNA: TGTGCCAGCAGCCCAGGGGACAGGCACTCCTACAATGAGCAGTTCTTC; D: TRBD1; size: -; J: TRBJ2-1; V: TRBV6-5
CDR3: CASSDPRLAKNIQYF; DNA: TGTGCCAGCAGTGATCCCAGGCTAGCCAAAAACATTCAGTACTTC; D: -; size: many; J: TRBJ2-4; V: TRBV2
CDR3: CASRPSRAGEQYF; DNA: TGTGCCAGCAGGCCCTCCAGGGCTGGCGAGCAGTACTTC; D: -; size: many; J: TRBJ2-7; V: TRBV5-4
CDR3: CASSLYLQGTNTGELFF; DNA: TGCGCCAGCAGCTTATACTTACAGGGGACGAACACCGGGGAGCTGTTTTTT; D: TRBD1; size: -; J: TRBJ2-2; V: TRBV5-1
CDR3: CASSQPTEGGRTKNIQYF; DNA: TGTGCCAGCAGCCAACCTACGGAGGGAGGGCGGACCAAAAACATTCAGTACTTC; D: TRBD2; size: few; J: TRBJ2-4; V: TRBV3-1
CDR3: CSARDSPSATYEQYF; DNA: TGCAGTGCTAGAGATTCGCCTAGCGCAACCTACGAGCAGTACTTC; D: -; size: few; J: TRBJ2-7; V: TRBV20-1
CDR3: CASSYDGSNSPLHF; DNA: TGTGCCAGCAGTTACGACGGGTCAAATTCACCCCTCCACTTT; D: -; size: few; J: TRBJ1-6; V: TRBV6-5
CDR3: CSAIGGPYEQYF; DNA: TGCAGTGCAATTGGGGGCCCCTACGAGCAGTACTTC; D: -; size: many; J: TRBJ2-7; V: TRBV20-1
CDR3: CSVLSRSEQYF; DNA: TGCAGCGTTTTGTCCCGCTCCGAGCAGTACTTC; D: -; size: many; J: TRBJ2-7; V: TRBV29-1
CDR3: CASSLFDGGNQPRHF; DNA: TGTGCCAGCAGCTTATTTGATGGGGGCAATCAGCCCCGGCATTTT; D: -; size: -; J: TRBJ1-5; V: TRBV7-2
CDR3: CASSVSGTAVNTGELFF; DNA: TGTGCCAGCAGCGTTTCCGGGACAGCGGTGAACACCGGGGAGCTGTTTTTT; D: TRBD1; size: few; J: TRBJ2-2; V: TRBV7-9
CDR3: CAWSVRGPAEAFF; DNA: TGTGCCTGGAGTGTACGGGGGCCCGCTGAAGCTTTCTTT; D: -; size: -; J: TRBJ1-1; V: TRBV30
CDR3: CASSLQTGQGMETQYF; DNA: TGTGCCAGCAGTTTACAGACGGGACAGGGTATGGAGACCCAGTACTTC; D: TRBD1; size: few; J: TRBJ2-5; V: TRBV27
CDR3: CASSYFQMNTEAFF; DNA: TGTGCCAGCAGTTATTTTCAGATGAACACTGAAGCTTTCTTT; D: -; size: -; J: TRBJ1-1; V: TRBV6-2/TRBV6-3
CDR3: CASRTGGIDYGYTF; DNA: TGTGCCAGTAGGACAGGGGGCATCGACTATGGCTACACCTTC; D: TRBD1; size: few; J: TRBJ1-2; V: TRBV19